This T cell receptor beta chain is drawn from a study of vaccination and CD4 T cells after COVID-19. As for the study in general: A median of approximately 100 days (range 35 to 161) separated diagnosis from post-COVID sampling.

Sequencing of cultured CD4+ T cell DNA used the Oncomine TCR Beta short-read assay. TCRdb called the PCR reads again in MiXCR, with one record for every CDR3 protein. Of more than 15,000 distinct CDR3 sequences in the sample, almost 60% were seen once. About this clonotype: No antigen is known for it.

The treatment is: roughly 10-day PBMC culture with coronavirus spike peptide pools or control peptides (ViraFEST assay). The sequence was collected from a human donor who had recovered from COVID-19. The material sequenced was CD4+ T cells from blood, cultured in vitro.

The CDR3 protein is CATSRDFQGSDTQYF. As DNA, the CDR3 is TGTGCCACCAGCAGAGATTTTCAGGGGTCGGATACGCAGTATTTT. The chain links TRBV15 to TRBJ2-3; TRBD1 is a possible D gene (6 bases). Deletions cut 0 bases from V and 6 bases from J, with 13 bases between. The germline CDR1 and CDR2 sequences are LNHNV and YYDKDF (reference sequence). The CDR3 extends over 15 amino acids. Complete variable domain (other parts from reference TRBV15 and TRBJ2-3): DAMVIQNPRYQVTQFGKPVTLSCSQTLNHNVMYWYQQKSSQAPKLLFHYYDKDFNNEADTPDNFQSRRPNTSFCFLDIRSPGLGDTAMYLCATSRDFQGSDTQYFGPGTRLTVL.